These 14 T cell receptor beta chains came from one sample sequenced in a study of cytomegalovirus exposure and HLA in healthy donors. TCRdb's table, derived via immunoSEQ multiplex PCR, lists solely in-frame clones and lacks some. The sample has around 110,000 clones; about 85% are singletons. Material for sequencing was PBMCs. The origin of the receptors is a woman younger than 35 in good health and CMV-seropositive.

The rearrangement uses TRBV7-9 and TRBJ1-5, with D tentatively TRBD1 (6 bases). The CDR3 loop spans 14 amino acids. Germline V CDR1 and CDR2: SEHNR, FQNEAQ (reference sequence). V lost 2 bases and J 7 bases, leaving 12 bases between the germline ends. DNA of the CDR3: TGTGCCAGCAGCTTAAGGGGGAGTGCGCAGCCCCAGCATTTT. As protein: CASSLRGSAQPQHF. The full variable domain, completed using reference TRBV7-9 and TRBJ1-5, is DTGVSQNPRHKITKRGQNVTFRCDPISEHNRLYWYRQTLGQGPEFLTYFQNEAQLEKSRLLSDRFSAERPKGSFSTLEIQRTEQGDSAMYLCASSLRGSAQPQHFGDGTRLSIL.

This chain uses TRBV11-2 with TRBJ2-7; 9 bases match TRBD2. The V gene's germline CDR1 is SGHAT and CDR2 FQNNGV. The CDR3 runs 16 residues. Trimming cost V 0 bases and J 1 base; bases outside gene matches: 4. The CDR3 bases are TGTGCCAGCAGCTTAGAGGGAGCGGGGGGATCCTACGAGCAGTACTTC. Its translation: CASSLEGAGGSYEQYF.

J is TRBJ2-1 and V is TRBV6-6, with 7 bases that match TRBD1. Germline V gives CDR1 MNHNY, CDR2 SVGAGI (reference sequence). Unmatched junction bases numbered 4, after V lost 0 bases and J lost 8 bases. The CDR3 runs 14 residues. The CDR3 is CASSYSRDSYEQFF. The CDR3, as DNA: TGTGCCAGCAGTTACTCTAGGGACAGCTATGAGCAGTTCTTC.

Here the CDR3 reads CASSLVSGTEGYTF. The CDR3, as DNA: TGTGCCAGCAGCTTAGTCTCAGGTACTGAGGGCTACACCTTC. This sequence joins TRBV11-2 and TRBJ1-2; D gene ambiguous. The CDR3 has 14 residues. V dropped 1 base and J dropped 8 bases, with 14 bases sitting between them. Germline values: CDR1 SGHAT, CDR2 FQNNGV.

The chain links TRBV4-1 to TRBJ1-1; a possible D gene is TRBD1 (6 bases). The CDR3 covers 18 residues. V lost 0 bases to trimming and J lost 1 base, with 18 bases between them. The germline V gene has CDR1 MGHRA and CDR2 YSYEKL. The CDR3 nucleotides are TGCGCCAGCAGCCAAGAGCTTAAGACAGGACCCTCGAACACTGAAGCTTTCTTT. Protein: CASSQELKTGPSNTEAFF.

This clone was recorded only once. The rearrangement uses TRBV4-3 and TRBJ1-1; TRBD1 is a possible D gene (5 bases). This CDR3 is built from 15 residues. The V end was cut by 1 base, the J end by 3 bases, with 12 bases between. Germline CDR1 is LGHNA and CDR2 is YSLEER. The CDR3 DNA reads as TGCGCCAGCAGCCAAGGGGGCGGCACCTACACTGAAGCTTTCTTT. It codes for CASSQGGGTYTEAFF.

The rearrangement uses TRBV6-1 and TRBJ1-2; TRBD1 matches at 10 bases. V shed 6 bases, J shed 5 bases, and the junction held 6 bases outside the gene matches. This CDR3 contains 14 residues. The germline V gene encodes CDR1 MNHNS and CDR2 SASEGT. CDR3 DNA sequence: TGTGCCAGCAGGGGGACAGGGGCGGGGTATGGCTACACCTTC. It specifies CASRGTGAGYGYTF.

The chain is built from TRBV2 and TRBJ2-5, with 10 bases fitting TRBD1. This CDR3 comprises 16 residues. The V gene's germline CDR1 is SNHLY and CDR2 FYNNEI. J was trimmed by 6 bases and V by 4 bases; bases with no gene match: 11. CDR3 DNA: TGTGCCAGCAGTGTAGAGGGGACAGGGGTGGCGAAGACCCAGTACTTC. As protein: CASSVEGTGVAKTQYF.

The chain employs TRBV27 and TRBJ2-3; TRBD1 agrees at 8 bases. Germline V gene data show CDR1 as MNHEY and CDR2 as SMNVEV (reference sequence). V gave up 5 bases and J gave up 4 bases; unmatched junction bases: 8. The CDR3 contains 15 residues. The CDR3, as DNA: TGTGCCAGCAGTGGCGGACAGGGTTTTGCAGATACGCAGTATTTT. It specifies CASSGGQGFADTQYF.

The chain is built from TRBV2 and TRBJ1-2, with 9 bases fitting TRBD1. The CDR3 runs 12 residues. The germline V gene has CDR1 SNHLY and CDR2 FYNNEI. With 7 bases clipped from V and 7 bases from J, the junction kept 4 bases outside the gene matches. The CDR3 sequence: CASMETGGGYTF. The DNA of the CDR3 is TGTGCCAGCATGGAGACAGGGGGTGGCTACACCTTC.

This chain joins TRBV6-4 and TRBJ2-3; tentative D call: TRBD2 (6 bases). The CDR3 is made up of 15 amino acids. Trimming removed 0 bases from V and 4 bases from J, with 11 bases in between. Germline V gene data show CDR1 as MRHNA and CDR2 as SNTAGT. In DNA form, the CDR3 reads TGTGCCAGCAGTGACTCGACGGAGGGGTCAGATACGCAGTATTTT. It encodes CASSDSTEGSDTQYF.

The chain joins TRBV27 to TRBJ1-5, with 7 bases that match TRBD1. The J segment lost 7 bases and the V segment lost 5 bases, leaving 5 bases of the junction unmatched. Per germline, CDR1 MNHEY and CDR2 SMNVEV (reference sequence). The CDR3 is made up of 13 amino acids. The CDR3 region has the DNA TGTGCCAGCAGTACCAGAGGGGGCCAGCCCCAGCATTTT. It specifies CASSTRGGQPQHF.

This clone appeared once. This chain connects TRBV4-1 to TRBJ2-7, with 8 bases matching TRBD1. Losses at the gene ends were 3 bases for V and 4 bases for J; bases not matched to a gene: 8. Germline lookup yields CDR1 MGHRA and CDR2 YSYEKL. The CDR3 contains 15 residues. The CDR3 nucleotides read TGCGCCAGCAGCCATACCGGACAGGGTTATTACGAGCAGTACTTC. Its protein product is CASSHTGQGYYEQYF.

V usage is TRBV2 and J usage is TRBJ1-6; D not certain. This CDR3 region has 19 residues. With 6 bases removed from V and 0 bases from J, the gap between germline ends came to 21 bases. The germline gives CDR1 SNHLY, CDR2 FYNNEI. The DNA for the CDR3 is TGTGCCAGCAGCCGACATAAACCACGGCTAAGCTCCTATAATTCACCCCTCCACTTT. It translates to CASSRHKPRLSSYNSPLHF. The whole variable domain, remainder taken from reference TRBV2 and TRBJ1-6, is EPEVTQTPSHQVTQMGQEVILRCVPISNHLYFYWYRQILGQKVEFLVSFYNNEISEKSEIFDDQFSVERPDGSNFTLKIRSTKLEDSAMYFCASSRHKPRLSSYNSPLHFGNGTRLTVT.